Below, one TCR beta chain is given with its context. These data belong to a study of OX40 agonist ivuxolimab in advanced cancers. Trimming cost V 4 bases and J 0 bases, with 8 bases left between them. The CDR3 sequence is 13 residues long. The germline gives CDR1 SGHRS, CDR2 YFSETQ. Here immunoSEQ multiplex PCR was the method, and the copy in TCRdb shows in-frame clones only, minus some. The repertoire has about 73,000 clones, approximately 83% of them found once; the top ten carry more than 0.6%. V and J are TRBV5-1 and TRBJ2-7, with unresolved D. The sequencing here drew on CD4+ or CD8+ T cells sorted from blood, taken in a trial of the OX40 agonist ivuxolimab. The receptor's source is an adult with an advanced solid tumor such as melanoma, head and neck, liver or kidney cancer. The CDR3 coding sequence is TGCGCCAGCAGCATGTCAGACTCCTACGAGCAGTACTTC. This translates into CASSMSDSYEQYF.